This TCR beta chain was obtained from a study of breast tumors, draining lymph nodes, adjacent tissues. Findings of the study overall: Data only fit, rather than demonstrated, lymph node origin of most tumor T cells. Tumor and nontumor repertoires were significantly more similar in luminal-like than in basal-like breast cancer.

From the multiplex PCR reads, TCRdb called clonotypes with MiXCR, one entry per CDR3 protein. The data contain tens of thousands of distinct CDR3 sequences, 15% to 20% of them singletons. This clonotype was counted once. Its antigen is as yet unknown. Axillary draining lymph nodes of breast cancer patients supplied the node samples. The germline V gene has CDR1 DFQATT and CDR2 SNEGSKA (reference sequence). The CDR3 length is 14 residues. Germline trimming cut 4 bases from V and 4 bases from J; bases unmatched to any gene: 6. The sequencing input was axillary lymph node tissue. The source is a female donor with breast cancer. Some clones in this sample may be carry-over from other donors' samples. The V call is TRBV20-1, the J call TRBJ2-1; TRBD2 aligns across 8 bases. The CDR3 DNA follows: TGCAGTGCTACCCGGGGACTAGAGTACAATGAGCAGTTCTTC. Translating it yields CSATRGLEYNEQFF.